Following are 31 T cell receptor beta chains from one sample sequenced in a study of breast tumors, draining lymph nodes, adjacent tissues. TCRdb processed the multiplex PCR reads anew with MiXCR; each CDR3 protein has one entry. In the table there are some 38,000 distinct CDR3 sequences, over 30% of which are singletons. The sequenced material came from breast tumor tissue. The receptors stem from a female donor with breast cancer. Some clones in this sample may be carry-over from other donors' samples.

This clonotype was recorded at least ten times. For the CDR3, the DNA is TGTGCCAGCACCCTAGACGACAGGGCAGGGGCCAACGTCCTGACTTTC. Protein product: CASTLDDRAGANVLTF. The chain recombines TRBV5-5 with TRBJ2-6, with TRBD1 identical over 7 bases. This CDR3 is 16 amino acids long. Losses at the gene ends were 6 bases for V and 4 bases for J; bases not matched to a gene: 10. The V gene's germline CDR1 is SGHKS and CDR2 YYEKEE (reference sequence). Full variable domain (rest looked up from reference TRBV5-5 and TRBJ2-6): DAGVTQSPTHLIKTRGQQVTLRCSPISGHKSVSWYQQVLGQGPQFIFQYYEKEERGRGNFPDRFSARQFPNYSSELNVNALLLGDSALYLCASTLDDRAGANVLTFGAGSRLTVL.

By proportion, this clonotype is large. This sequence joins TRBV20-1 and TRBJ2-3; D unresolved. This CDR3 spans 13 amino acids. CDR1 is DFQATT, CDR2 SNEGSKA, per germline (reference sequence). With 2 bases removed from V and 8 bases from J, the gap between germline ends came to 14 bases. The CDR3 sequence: CSARRQALGTQYF. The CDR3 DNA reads TGCAGTGCTAGACGTCAGGCCTTAGGTACGCAGTATTTT.

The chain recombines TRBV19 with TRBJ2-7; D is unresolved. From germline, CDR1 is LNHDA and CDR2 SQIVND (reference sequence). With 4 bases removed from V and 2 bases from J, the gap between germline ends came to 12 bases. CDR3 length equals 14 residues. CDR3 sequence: CASSSEATTYEQYF. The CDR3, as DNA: TGTGCCAGTAGTAGTGAGGCGACCACCTACGAGCAGTACTTC.

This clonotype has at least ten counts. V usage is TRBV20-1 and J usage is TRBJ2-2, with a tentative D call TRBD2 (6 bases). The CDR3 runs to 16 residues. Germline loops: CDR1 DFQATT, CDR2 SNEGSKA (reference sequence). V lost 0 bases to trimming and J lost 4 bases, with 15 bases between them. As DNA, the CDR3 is TGCAGTGCTAGAGAATGGAGTACTAGCTCCACCGGGGAGCTGTTTTTT. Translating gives CSAREWSTSSTGELFF.

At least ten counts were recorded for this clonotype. The CDR3 protein is CSARSTGEGEKLFF. The CDR3 DNA reads as TGCAGTGCTAGATCGACAGGGGAGGGGGAAAAACTGTTTTTT. This chain joins TRBV20-1 and TRBJ1-4; 8 nucleotides line up with TRBD1. This CDR3 is built from 14 residues. V was pared by 2 bases and J by 8 bases, with 7 bases of the junction left unmatched. The germline V gene has CDR1 DFQATT and CDR2 SNEGSKA (reference sequence).

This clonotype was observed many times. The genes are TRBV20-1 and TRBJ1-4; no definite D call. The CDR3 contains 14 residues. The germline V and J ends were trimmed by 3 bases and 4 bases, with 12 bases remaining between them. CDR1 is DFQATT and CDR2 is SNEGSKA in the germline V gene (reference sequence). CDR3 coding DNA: TGCAGTGCTAGTTCGGCAGACCATAATGAAAAACTGTTTTTT. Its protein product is CSASSADHNEKLFF.

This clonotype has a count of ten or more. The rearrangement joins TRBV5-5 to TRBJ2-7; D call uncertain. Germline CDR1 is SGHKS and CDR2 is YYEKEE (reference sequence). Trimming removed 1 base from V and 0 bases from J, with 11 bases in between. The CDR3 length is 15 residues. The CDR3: CASSLNGLASYEQYF. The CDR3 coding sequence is TGTGCCAGCAGCTTGAACGGCCTGGCCTCCTACGAGCAGTACTTC.

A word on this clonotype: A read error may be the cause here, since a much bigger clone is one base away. CDR3 sequence reads: CASGPDRVETQYF. The CDR3 DNA reads TGTGCCAGCGGCCCAGACAGGGTCGAGACCCAGTACTTC. The chain joins TRBV28 to TRBJ2-5; 7 nucleotides match TRBD1. The V segment lost 8 bases and the J segment 5 bases; nucleotides outside the gene matches: 8. Germline V lookup: CDR1 MDHEN, CDR2 SYDVKM. The CDR3 sequence is 13 residues long.

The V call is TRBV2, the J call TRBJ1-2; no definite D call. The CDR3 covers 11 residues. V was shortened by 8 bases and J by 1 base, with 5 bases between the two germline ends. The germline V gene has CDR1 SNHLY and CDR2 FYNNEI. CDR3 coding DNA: TGTGCCAGCGCTCTTAACTATGGCTACACCTTC. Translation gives CASALNYGYTF. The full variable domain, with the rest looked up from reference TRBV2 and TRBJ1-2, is EPEVTQTPSHQVTQMGQEVILRCVPISNHLYFYWYRQILGQKVEFLVSFYNNEISEKSEIFDDQFSVERPDGSNFTLKIRSTKLEDSAMYFCASALNYGYTFGSGTRLTVV.

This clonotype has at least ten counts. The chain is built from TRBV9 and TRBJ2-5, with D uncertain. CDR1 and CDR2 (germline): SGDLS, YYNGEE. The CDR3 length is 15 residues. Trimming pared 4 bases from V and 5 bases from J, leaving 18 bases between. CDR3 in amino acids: CASSPPFGSSETQYF. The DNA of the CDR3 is TGTGCCAGCAGCCCCCCTTTCGGCAGTTCGGAGACCCAGTACTTC.

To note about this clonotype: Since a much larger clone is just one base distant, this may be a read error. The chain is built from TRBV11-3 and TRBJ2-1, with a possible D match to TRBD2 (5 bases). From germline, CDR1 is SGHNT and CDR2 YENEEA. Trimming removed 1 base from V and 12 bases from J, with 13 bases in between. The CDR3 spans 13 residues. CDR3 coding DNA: TGTGCCAGCAGCTTAGTAGGGAGCGGCGTGCAGTTCTTC. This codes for CASSLVGSGVQFF.

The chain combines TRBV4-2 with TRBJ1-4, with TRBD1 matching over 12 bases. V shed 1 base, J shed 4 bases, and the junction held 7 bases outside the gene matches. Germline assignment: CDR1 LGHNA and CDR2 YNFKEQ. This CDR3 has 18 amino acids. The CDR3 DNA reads TGTGCCAGCAGCCAAGGGGACAGGGGGCGTACGGTTAATGAAAAACTGTTTTTT. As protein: CASSQGDRGRTVNEKLFF.

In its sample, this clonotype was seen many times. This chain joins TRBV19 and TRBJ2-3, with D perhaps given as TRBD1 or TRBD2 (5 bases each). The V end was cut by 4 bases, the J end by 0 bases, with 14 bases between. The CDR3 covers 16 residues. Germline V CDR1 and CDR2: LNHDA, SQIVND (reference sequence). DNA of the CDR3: TGTGCCAGTAGTAGCCTCCGGGACGGAAGCACAGATACGCAGTATTTT. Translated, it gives CASSSLRDGSTDTQYF. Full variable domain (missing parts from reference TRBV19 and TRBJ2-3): DGGITQSPKYLFRKEGQNVTLSCEQNLNHDAMYWYRQDPGQGLRLIYYSQIVNDFQKGDIAEGYSVSREKKESFPLTVTSAQKNPTAFYLCASSSLRDGSTDTQYFGPGTRLTVL.

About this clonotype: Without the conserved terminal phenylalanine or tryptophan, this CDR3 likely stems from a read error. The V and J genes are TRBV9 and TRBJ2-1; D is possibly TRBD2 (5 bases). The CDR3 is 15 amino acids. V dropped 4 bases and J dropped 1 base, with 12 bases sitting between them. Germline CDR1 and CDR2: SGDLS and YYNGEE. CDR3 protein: CASSPSLGSYNEQFL. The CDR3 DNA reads TGTGCCAGCAGCCCCTCACTAGGATCCTACAATGAGCAGTTCCTC.

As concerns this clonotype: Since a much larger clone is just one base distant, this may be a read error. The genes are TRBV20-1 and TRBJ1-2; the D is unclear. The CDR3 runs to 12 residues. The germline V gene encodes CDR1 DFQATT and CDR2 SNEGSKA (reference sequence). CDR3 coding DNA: TGCAGTGCGGAGGGTGGTGAAAATGGCTACTCCTTC. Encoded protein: CSAEGGENGYSF.

This CDR3 is CASGGAEDTQYF. CDR3 coding DNA: TGCGCTTCAGGTGGGGCAGAAGATACGCAGTATTTT. The rearrangement links TRBV10-1 to TRBJ2-3; D might be TRBD1 (5 bases). CDR3 length: 12 amino acids. The germline V gene encodes CDR1 WNHNN and CDR2 SYGVQD (reference sequence).

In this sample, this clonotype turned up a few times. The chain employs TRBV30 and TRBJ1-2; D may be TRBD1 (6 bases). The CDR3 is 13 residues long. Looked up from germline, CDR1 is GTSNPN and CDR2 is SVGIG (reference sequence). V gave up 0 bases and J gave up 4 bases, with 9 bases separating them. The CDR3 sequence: CAWSVRQAYGYTF. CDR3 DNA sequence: TGTGCCTGGAGTGTCAGACAGGCCTATGGCTACACCTTC.

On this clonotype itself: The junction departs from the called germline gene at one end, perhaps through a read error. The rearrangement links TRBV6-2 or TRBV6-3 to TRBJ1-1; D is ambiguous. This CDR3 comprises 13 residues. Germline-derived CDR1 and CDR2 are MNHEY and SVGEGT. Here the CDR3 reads CASRPAGGREASF. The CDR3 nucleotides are TGTGCCAGCAGACCAGCGGGCGGTCGGGAAGCTTCCTTT.

This CDR3 is CASIKSSGANVLTF. The DNA for the CDR3 is TGTGCCAGCATAAAGTCCTCCGGGGCCAACGTCCTGACTTTC. The chain uses TRBV6-1 and TRBJ2-6; D is unclear. Trimming stripped 7 bases from V and 4 bases from J, with 11 bases between. Germline V gives CDR1 MNHNS, CDR2 SASEGT. The CDR3 length is 14 residues.

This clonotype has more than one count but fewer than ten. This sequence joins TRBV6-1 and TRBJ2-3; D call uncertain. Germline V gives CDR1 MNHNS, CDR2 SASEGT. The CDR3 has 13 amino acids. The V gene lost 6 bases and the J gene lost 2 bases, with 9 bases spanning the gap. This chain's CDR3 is CASSLDATDTQYF. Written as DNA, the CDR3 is TGTGCCAGCAGCCTAGATGCCACAGATACGCAGTATTTT.

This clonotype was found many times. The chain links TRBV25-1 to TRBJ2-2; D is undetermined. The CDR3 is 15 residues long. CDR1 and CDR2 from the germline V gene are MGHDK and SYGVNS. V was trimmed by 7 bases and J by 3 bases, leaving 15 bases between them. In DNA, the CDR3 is TGTGCCAGCAAAAAAAGTGGTCTGGACACCGGGGAGCTGTTTTTT. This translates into CASKKSGLDTGELFF.

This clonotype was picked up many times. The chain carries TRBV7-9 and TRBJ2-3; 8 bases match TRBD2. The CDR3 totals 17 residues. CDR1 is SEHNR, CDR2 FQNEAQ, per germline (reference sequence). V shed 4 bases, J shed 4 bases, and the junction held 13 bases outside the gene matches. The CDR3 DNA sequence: TGTGCCAGCAGCTCCAGTTTAGCGGGAACGAGTGCAGATACGCAGTATTTT. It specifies CASSSSLAGTSADTQYF.

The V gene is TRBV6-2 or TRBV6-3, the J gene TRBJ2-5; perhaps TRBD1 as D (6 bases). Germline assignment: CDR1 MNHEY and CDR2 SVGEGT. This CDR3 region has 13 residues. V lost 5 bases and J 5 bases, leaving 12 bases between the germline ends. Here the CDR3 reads CASSRGSMETQYF. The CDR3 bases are TGTGCCAGCAGTAGGGGGTCGATGGAGACCCAGTACTTC.

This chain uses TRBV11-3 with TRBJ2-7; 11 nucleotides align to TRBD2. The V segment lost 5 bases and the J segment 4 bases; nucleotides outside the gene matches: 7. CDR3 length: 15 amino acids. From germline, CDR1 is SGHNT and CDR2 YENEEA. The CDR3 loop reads CASSQAGTSGYEQYF. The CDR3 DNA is TGTGCCAGCAGCCAGGCCGGGACTAGCGGTTACGAGCAGTACTTC. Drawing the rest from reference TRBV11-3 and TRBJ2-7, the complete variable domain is EAGVVQSPRYKIIEKKQPVAFWCNPISGHNTLYWYLQNLGQGPELLIRYENEEAVDDSQLPKDRFSAERLKGVDSTLKIQPAELGDSAVYLCASSQAGTSGYEQYFGPGTRLTVT.

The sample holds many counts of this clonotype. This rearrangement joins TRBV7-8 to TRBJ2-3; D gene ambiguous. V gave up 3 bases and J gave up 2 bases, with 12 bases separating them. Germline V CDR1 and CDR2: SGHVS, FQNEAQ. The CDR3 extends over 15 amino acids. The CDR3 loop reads CASSLGNGYTDTQYF. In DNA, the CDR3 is TGTGCCAGCAGCTTGGGGAATGGGTACACAGATACGCAGTATTTT.

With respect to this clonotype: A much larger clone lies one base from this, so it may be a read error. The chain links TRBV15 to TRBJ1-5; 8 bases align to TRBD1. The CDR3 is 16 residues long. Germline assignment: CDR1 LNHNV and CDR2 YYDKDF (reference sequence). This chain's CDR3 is CAASRDGQGRNQPQHF. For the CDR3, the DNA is TGTGCCGCCAGCAGAGATGGACAGGGCCGCAATCAGCCCCAGCATTTT.

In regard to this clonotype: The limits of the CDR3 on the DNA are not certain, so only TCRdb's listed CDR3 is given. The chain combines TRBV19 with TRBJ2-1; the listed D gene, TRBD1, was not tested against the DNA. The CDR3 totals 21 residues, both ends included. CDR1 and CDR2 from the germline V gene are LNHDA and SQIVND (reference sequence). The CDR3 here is CASSIVQGVNQPQHFGDEQFF.

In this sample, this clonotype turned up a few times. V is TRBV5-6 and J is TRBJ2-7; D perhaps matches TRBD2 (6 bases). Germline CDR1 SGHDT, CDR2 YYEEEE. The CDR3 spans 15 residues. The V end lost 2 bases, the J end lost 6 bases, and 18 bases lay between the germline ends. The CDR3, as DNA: TGTGCCAGCAGCTTCGGCGGGACTTCCCGGACCGAGCAGTACTTC. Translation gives CASSFGGTSRTEQYF. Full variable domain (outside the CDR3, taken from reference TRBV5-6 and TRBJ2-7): DAGVTQSPTHLIKTRGQQVTLRCSPKSGHDTVSWYQQALGQGPQFIFQYYEEEERQRGNFPDRFSGHQFPNYSSELNVNALLLGDSALYLCASSFGGTSRTEQYFGPGTRLTVT.

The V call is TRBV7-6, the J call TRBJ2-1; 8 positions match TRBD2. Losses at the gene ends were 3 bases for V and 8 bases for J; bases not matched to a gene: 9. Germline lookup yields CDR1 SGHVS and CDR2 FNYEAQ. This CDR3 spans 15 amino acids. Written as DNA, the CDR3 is TGTGCCAGCAGCTTGGGATACGGGAGGGGAGATGAGCAGTTCTTC. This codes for CASSLGYGRGDEQFF.

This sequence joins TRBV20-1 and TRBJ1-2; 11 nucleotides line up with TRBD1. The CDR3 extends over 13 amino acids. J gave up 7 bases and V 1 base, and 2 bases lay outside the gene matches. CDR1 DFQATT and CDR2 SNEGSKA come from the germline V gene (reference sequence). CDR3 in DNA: TGCAGTGCTAGAGGGACAGGGGGCTTTGGCTACACCTTC. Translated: CSARGTGGFGYTF.

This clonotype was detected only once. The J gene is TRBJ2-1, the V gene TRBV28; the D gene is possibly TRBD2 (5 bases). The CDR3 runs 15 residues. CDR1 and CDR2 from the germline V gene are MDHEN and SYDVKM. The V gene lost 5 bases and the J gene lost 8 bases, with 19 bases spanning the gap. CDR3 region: CASSRFEGRTYEQFF. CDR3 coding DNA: TGTGCCAGCAGTCGCTTTGAGGGAAGGACTTATGAGCAGTTCTTC.